The entry that follows covers one T cell receptor (beta chain) sequence. These data originate in a study of blood T cell repertoires in COVID-19. For the study at large: The analysed material was cDNA or gDNA that came from T cells, B-cell-depleted T cells, or PBMCs.

CDR1 and CDR2 from the germline V gene are DFQATT and SNEGSKA (reference sequence). This CDR3 has 11 amino acids. V was trimmed by 0 bases and J by 7 bases, leaving 6 bases between them. Per the original methods: Estimated nucleated cell counts came from reference gene primer amplification. TCRdb's copy holds only in-frame clones and misses some; the assay was immunoSEQ multiplex PCR. V and J calls and clone size are copied from that table; D and trimming were computed from the DNA. The sample lists 87,000 or so clones; 70% to 90% were seen once. Specimen: peripheral blood. The clonotype originates from a woman of 80 years or more with COVID-19, enrolled during active disease. J is TRBJ2-5 and V is TRBV20-1, with D unclear. CDR3 nucleotide sequence: TGCAGTGCTAGAGATTCGTGGACCCAGTACTTC. Encoded protein: CSARDSWTQYF.